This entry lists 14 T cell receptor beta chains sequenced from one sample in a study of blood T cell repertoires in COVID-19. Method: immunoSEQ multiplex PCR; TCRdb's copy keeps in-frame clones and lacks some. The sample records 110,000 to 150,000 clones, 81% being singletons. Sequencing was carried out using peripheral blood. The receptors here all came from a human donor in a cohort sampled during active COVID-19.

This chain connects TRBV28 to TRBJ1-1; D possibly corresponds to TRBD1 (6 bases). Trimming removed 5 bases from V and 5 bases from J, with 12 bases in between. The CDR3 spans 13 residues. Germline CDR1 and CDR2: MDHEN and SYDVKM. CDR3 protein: CASSRTVGTEAFF. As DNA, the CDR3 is TGTGCCAGCAGTCGGACAGTAGGGACTGAAGCTTTCTTT.

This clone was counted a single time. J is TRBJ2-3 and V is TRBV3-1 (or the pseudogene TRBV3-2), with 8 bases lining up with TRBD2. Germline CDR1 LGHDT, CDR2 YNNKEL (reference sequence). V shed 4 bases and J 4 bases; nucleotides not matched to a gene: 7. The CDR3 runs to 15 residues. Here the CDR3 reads CASSPAVGRADTQYF. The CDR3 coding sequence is TGTGCCAGCAGCCCAGCCGTCGGGAGGGCAGATACGCAGTATTTT.

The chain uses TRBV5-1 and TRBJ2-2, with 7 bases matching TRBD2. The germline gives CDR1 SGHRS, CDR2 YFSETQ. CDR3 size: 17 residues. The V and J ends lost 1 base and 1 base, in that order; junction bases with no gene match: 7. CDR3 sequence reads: CASSLKKTGGNTGELFF. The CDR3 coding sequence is TGCGCCAGCAGCTTGAAGAAAACGGGAGGGAACACCGGGGAGCTGTTTTTT.

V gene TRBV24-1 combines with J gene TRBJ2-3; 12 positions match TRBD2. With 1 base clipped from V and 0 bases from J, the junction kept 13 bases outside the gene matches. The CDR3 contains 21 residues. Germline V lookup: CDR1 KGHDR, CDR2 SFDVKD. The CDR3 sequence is CATSDFGASGRARTSTDTQYF. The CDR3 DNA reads TGTGCCACCAGTGATTTCGGGGCTAGCGGGAGGGCGCGAACTAGCACAGATACGCAGTATTTT.

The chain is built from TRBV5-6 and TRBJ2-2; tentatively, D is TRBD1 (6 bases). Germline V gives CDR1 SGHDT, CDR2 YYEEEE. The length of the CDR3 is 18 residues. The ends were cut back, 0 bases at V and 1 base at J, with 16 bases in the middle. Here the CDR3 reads CASSLAGGRGKNTGELFF. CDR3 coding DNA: TGTGCCAGCAGCTTGGCAGGAGGTAGGGGGAAGAACACCGGGGAGCTGTTTTTT.

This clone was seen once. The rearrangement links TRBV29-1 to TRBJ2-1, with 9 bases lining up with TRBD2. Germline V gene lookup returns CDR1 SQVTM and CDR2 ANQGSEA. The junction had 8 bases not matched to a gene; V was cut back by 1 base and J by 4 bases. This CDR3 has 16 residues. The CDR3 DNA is TGCAGCGTTGAAGGGGACAGCGGGAGGCTATACAATGAGCAGTTCTTC. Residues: CSVEGDSGRLYNEQFF.

CDR3 amino acids: CASSPRTLNTEAFF. The CDR3 nucleotides are TGTGCCAGCAGTCCCCGGACATTGAACACTGAAGCTTTCTTT. The chain has TRBV27 and TRBJ1-1; D is possibly TRBD1 (5 bases). The germline V gene encodes CDR1 MNHEY and CDR2 SMNVEV (reference sequence). The CDR3 has 14 amino acids. V lost 5 bases and J 0 bases, leaving 10 bases between the germline ends.

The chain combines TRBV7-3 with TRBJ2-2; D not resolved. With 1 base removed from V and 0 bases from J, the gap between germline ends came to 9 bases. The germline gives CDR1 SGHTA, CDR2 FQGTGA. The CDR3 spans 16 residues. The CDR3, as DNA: TGTGCCAGCAGCTTAAAGTTCCCGGCGAACACCGGGGAGCTGTTTTTT. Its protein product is CASSLKFPANTGELFF.

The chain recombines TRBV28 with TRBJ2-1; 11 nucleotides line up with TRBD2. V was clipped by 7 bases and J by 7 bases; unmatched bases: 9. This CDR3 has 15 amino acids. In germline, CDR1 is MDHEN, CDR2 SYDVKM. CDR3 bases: TGTGCCAGCACCACTGTAGCTAGCGGGAGGAATGAGCAGTTCTTC. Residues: CASTTVASGRNEQFF.

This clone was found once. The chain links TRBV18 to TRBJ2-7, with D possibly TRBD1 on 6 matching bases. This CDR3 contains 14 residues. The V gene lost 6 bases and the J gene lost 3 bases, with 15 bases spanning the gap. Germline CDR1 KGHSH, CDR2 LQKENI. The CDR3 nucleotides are TGTGCCAGCTCCCCTCCGGGACAAGACTACGAGCAGTACTTC. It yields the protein CASSPPGQDYEQYF.

The CDR3 loop reads CASRWTGRQPQHF. The CDR3 region has the DNA TGTGCCAGCAGGTGGACAGGTCGGCAGCCCCAGCATTTT. This chain links TRBV28 with TRBJ1-5; TRBD1 aligns across 7 bases. The germline V gene encodes CDR1 MDHEN and CDR2 SYDVKM. The CDR3 extends over 13 amino acids. V was pared by 6 bases and J by 7 bases, with 6 bases of the junction left unmatched. Based on the CDR3 plus reference TRBV28 and TRBJ1-5, the full variable domain is DVKVTQSSRYLVKRTGEKVFLECVQDMDHENMFWYRQDPGLGLRLIYFSYDVKMKEKGDIPEGYSVSREKKERFSLILESASTNQTSMYLCASRWTGRQPQHFGDGTRLSIL.

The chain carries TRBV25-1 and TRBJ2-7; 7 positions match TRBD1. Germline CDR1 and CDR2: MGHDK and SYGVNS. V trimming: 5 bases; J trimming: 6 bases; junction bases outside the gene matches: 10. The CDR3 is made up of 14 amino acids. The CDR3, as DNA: TGTGCCAGCAGTATCACAGGGGTGAGGGGCGAGCAGTACTTC. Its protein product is CASSITGVRGEQYF.

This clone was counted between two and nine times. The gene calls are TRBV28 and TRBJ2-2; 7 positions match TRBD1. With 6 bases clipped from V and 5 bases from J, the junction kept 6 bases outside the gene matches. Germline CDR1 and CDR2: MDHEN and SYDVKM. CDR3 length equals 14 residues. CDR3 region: CASSSTQGTGELFF. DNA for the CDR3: TGTGCCAGCAGCTCCACACAGGGGACCGGGGAGCTGTTTTTT.

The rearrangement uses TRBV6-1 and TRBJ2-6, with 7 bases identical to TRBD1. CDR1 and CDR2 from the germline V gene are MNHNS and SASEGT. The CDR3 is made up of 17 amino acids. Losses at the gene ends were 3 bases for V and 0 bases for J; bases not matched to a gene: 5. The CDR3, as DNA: TGTGCCAGCAGTGACACCCCAGGGGGCTCTGGGGCCAACGTCCTGACTTTC. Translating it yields CASSDTPGGSGANVLTF.